This is a list of T cell receptor beta chains from one sample in a study of blood T cell repertoires in COVID-19. Using immunoSEQ multiplex PCR, the repertoire was profiled, and TCRdb retains in-frame clones only, with some absent. The sample records about 210,000 clones, around 80% being singletons. The specimen sequenced was peripheral blood. The receptors originated from a woman between 35 and 50 years old with acute or convalescent COVID-19. Each CDR3 is given with its conserved first and last residue. D genes are given only for firm matches. Clone size is shown for a subset of rows, as once, few, many or a class of expanded clone.

cdr3_nt	cdr3_aa	clone_size	cdr3_length	v_call	j_call	d_call
TGTGCCAGCAGCCAAGTTCCCGGAGCGGGAGGGGATGAGCAGTTCTTC	CASSQVPGAGGDEQFF	few	16	TRBV3-1/TRBV3-2	TRBJ2-1	TRBD2
TGTGCCAGCAGTTTATCATCGGGAGGTTGGGCAGATACGCAGTATTTT	CASSLSSGGWADTQYF	-	16	TRBV27	TRBJ2-3	TRBD2
TGTGCCAGCAGCCCCCGGGACAGGGCCAGGGGGGGCTACACCTTC	CASSPRDRARGGYTF	-	15	TRBV7-8	TRBJ1-2	TRBD1
TGTGCCAGCTCACCATCGGGACAGGGCAACACTGAAGCTTTCTTT	CASSPSGQGNTEAFF	-	15	TRBV18	TRBJ1-1	TRBD1
TGCGCCAGCAGCCCCAGCGGAGGGGCCAGCTCTGGAAACACCATATATTTT	CASSPSGGASSGNTIYF	-	17	TRBV5-1	TRBJ1-3	-
TGTGCCAGCAGTACCTGGCCTGATGGGACAGAGGAGACTTCCAACTATGGCTACACCTTC	CASSTWPDGTEETSNYGYTF	-	20	TRBV6-2/TRBV6-3	TRBJ1-2	TRBD1
TGTGCCATCAGTGAGCGGGAGGCCATGAACGTCGAGCAGTACTTC	CAISEREAMNVEQYF	-	15	TRBV10-3	TRBJ2-7	TRBD2
TGTGCCAGTAGTCATACAGGGGTCCACGAGCAGTACTTC	CASSHTGVHEQYF	-	13	TRBV19	TRBJ2-7	TRBD1
TGCAGCGTAACGGGCCTCGGGGGGACCCAGTACTTC	CSVTGLGGTQYF	-	12	TRBV29-1	TRBJ2-5	-
TGCGCCAGCAGCCCTTCCTCGGACAGGGCCTCTGGAAACACCATATATTTT	CASSPSSDRASGNTIYF	-	17	TRBV5-1	TRBJ1-3	TRBD1
TGTGCCAGCAGTTTCCGGACAGGGGCTGAAGCTTTCTTT	CASSFRTGAEAFF	-	13	TRBV27	TRBJ1-1	TRBD1
TGCAGCGTGGGACAGGGGGTCGACTACACCTTC	CSVGQGVDYTF	-	11	TRBV29-1	TRBJ1-2	TRBD1
TGTGCCAGTAGTATAGTAACAGGGAGCTCCTACGAGCAGTACTTC	CASSIVTGSSYEQYF	-	15	TRBV19	TRBJ2-7	-
TGTGCCAGCAGCTTGAACAGCCAAAACATTCAGTACTTC	CASSLNSQNIQYF	-	13	TRBV7-3	TRBJ2-4	-
TGTGCCAGCAGCCAAGATACGGGGGGAGAAGAGACCCAGTACTTC	CASSQDTGGEETQYF	-	15	TRBV4-2	TRBJ2-5	TRBD2
TGTGCCAGTAGTATATGGGGGGTGAATGAGCAGTTCTTC	CASSIWGVNEQFF	once	13	TRBV19	TRBJ2-1	-
TGTGCCAGCAGCTTAGCCCGGGACAGGGGTGATGGCTACACCTTC	CASSLARDRGDGYTF	-	15	TRBV7-9	TRBJ1-2	TRBD1
TGTGCCATCAGTGTAGCGGGGGGGGAATACAATGAGCAGTTCTTC	CAISVAGGEYNEQFF	-	15	TRBV10-3	TRBJ2-1	TRBD2
TGTGCCAGCAGCTTCAAACAGGGGCCGTACAATGAGCAGTTCTTC	CASSFKQGPYNEQFF	few	15	TRBV7-2	TRBJ2-1	TRBD1
TGCGCCAGCAGCTCCCTAGGGGCTAGCGGGGGGTACAATGAGCAGTTCTTC	CASSSLGASGGYNEQFF	-	17	TRBV5-1	TRBJ2-1	TRBD2
TGCGCCAGCAGCACTAGGCGGGGGGGAACCACAGATACGCAGTATTTT	CASSTRRGGTTDTQYF	-	16	TRBV5-1	TRBJ2-3	TRBD2
TGTGCCAGCACCCCCGTTCAGGCGCTCTCTGGAAACACCATATATTTT	CASTPVQALSGNTIYF	-	16	TRBV19	TRBJ1-3	-
TGTGCCTGGAGTAAAGGACTAGCGGGGGGCCATGATACGCAGTATTTT	CAWSKGLAGGHDTQYF	-	16	TRBV30	TRBJ2-3	TRBD2
TGTGCCAGCAGCATGGGAGTTAATGAAAAACTGTTTTTT	CASSMGVNEKLFF	-	13	TRBV9	TRBJ1-4	-
TGTGCCAGCAGCAAGGCCCCGGACAGTTCCTACGAGCAGTACTTC	CASSKAPDSSYEQYF	-	15	TRBV5-4	TRBJ2-7	-
TGTGCCAGCTCATCCCAGCGGGAGCCGCCAGATACGCAGTATTTT	CASSSQREPPDTQYF	-	15	TRBV18	TRBJ2-3	TRBD2
TGTGCCAGCAGACTGACAGGGGCGCCAATTGAAGCTTTCTTT	CASRLTGAPIEAFF	-	14	TRBV2	TRBJ1-1	TRBD1
TGCAGCCTTCGGGAGGGGGCGCTTGAAAAACTGTTTTTT	CSLREGALEKLFF	-	13	TRBV29-1	TRBJ1-4	TRBD1
TGTGCCAGCAGCGAAAAGCTAGCGGGGTACTACAATGAGCAGTTCTTC	CASSEKLAGYYNEQFF	once	16	TRBV4-2	TRBJ2-1	TRBD2
TGTGCCAGCAGTTCCGGACTAGCGGGAGGGACCCAGTACTTC	CASSSGLAGGTQYF	-	14	TRBV6-2/TRBV6-3	TRBJ2-5	TRBD2
TGTGCCATCTCCCAGGGGCTCGGGGATACGCAGTATTTT	CAISQGLGDTQYF	-	13	TRBV10-3	TRBJ2-3	-
TGTGCCAGTAGTCCGCGGACAGGGGTCGCTGAAGCTTTCTTT	CASSPRTGVAEAFF	-	14	TRBV19	TRBJ1-1	TRBD1
TGTGCCAGCAGCTTGTCCCCCGGGACAGGATTGACCCAGTACTTC	CASSLSPGTGLTQYF	-	15	TRBV5-6	TRBJ2-5	TRBD1
TGCGCCAGCAGACCCGACCCCTTTGGCGGACAGACCAGCAATCAGCCCCAGCATTTT	CASRPDPFGGQTSNQPQHF	-	19	TRBV4-1	TRBJ1-5	-
TGTGCCAGCGCAAGTCCGGCGGGGGCTCGCACAGATACGCAGTATTTT	CASASPAGARTDTQYF	-	16	TRBV19	TRBJ2-3	-
TGTGCCAGCAGCTCCGACAGGGGGTATGGCTACACCTTC	CASSSDRGYGYTF	-	13	TRBV2	TRBJ1-2	TRBD1
TGCGCCAGCAGCCCCAACGGGAGTAAGTACGAGCAGTACTTC	CASSPNGSKYEQYF	-	14	TRBV10-1	TRBJ2-7	-
TGTGCCAGCAGTTTATCCCAGGGGGCGAACGAGCAGTACTTC	CASSLSQGANEQYF	-	14	TRBV27	TRBJ2-7	TRBD1
TGCGCCAGCAGTCAATCCTCAAGGACAGGGGGCAATCAGCCCCAGCATTTT	CASSQSSRTGGNQPQHF	-	17	TRBV23-1	TRBJ1-5	TRBD1
TGTGCCAGCAGCAAACAGAACGAGCAGTACTTC	CASSKQNEQYF	-	11	TRBV21-1	TRBJ2-7	-
TGTGCCATCAGTGAGTTGTCGGTGAACACTGAAGCTTTCTTT	CAISELSVNTEAFF	-	14	TRBV10-3	TRBJ1-1	-
TGTGCCAGCAGCCGGACTAGTGTGAGCGAGCAGTACTTC	CASSRTSVSEQYF	-	13	TRBV6-5	TRBJ2-7	TRBD2
TGTGCCTCCAACAAAGGAGGGAGACTTACCCTCCACTTT	CASNKGGRLTLHF	-	13	TRBV30	TRBJ1-6	-